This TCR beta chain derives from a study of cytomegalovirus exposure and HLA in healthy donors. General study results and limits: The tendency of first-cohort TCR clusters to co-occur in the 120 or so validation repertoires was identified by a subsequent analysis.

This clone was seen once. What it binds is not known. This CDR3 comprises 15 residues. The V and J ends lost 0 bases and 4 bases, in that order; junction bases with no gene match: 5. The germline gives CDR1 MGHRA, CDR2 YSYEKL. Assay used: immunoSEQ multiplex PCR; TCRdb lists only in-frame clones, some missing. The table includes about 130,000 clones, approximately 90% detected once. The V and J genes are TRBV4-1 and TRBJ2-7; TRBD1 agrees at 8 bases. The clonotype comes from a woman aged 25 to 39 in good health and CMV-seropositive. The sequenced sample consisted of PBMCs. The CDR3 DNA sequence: TGCGCCAGCAGCCAAGATAGCCAGGGGGCTTACGAGCAGTACTTC. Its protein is CASSQDSQGAYEQYF.